The 23 T cell receptor beta chains below were found in one sample sequenced in a study of neurological immune-mediated disorders. TCRdb re-derived calls from the 5' RACE reads in MiXCR, one entry per CDR3 protein. The repertoire holds roughly 41,000 distinct CDR3 sequences, with about 2% as singletons. The sequencing input was PBMCs. The origin of the receptors is a woman in her thirties or forties with multiple sclerosis.

This clonotype was detected many times. The chain uses TRBV4-1 and TRBJ1-3; weak D call: TRBD1 (5 bases). Germline assignment: CDR1 MGHRA and CDR2 YSYEKL. Trimming pared 5 bases from V and 0 bases from J, leaving 14 bases between. This CDR3 is built from 16 residues. This CDR3 is CASSARAGTSGNTIYF. CDR3 DNA sequence: TGCGCCAGCAGCGCGCGAGCAGGGACCTCTGGAAACACCATATATTTT.

This clonotype was counted between two and nine times. A clone one base away is much larger, so this may be a read error. The final CDR3 position lacks the conserved phenylalanine or tryptophan, pointing to a likely read error. This chain joins TRBV20-1 and TRBJ2-5; TRBD2 matches 9 bases. In germline, CDR1 is DFQATT, CDR2 SNEGSKA (reference sequence). V shed 8 bases and J 5 bases; nucleotides not matched to a gene: 3. The CDR3 covers 11 residues. The CDR3 DNA follows: TGCAGTACCCTAGCGGGGGAGACCCAGTACTGC. It specifies CSTLAGETQYC.

This clonotype was found many times. The gene calls are TRBV6-5 and TRBJ1-3; possibly TRBD1 for D (5 bases). CDR1 and CDR2 (germline): MNHEY, SVGAGI. The CDR3 is 16 amino acids. The V end was cut by 5 bases, the J end by 4 bases, with 18 bases between. As DNA, the CDR3 is TGTGCCAGCAGTCCGACACTGTCCGGGACCGGAAACACCATATATTTT. Its translation: CASSPTLSGTGNTIYF.

This clonotype occurred many times. This chain joins TRBV12-3 or TRBV12-4 and TRBJ2-3; TRBD1 is a possible D gene (5 bases). The CDR3 consists of 17 residues. V lost 7 bases and J 1 base, leaving 21 bases between the germline ends. The CDR3 protein is CASTPGPGIRGTDTQYF. The CDR3 DNA reads as TGTGCCAGCACCCCCGGGCCAGGGATTCGTGGCACAGATACGCAGTATTTT.

This clonotype was seen at least ten times. The V and J genes are TRBV5-1 and TRBJ2-3; 9 bases are shared with TRBD2. CDR3 length: 16 amino acids. CDR1 and CDR2 (germline): SGHRS, YFSETQ. The J segment lost 0 bases and the V segment lost 2 bases, leaving 4 bases of the junction unmatched. CDR3 nucleotide sequence: TGCGCCAGCAGCTTCCCTAGCGGGGCGAGCACAGATACGCAGTATTTT. It specifies CASSFPSGASTDTQYF.

This clonotype was observed many times. This chain uses TRBV20-1 with TRBJ2-2, with D possibly being TRBD2 (7 bases). This CDR3 has 14 residues. Trimming took off 4 bases at V and 6 bases at J, with 15 bases between the two ends. Germline CDR1 DFQATT, CDR2 SNEGSKA (reference sequence). As DNA, the CDR3 is TGCAGTGCTACGAGGCGGGGGCCCGCCGGGGAGCTGTTTTTT. It specifies CSATRRGPAGELFF.

Many counts were recorded for this clonotype. This chain joins TRBV5-1 and TRBJ2-1, with a possible D match to TRBD1 (5 bases). The CDR3 runs 14 residues. Germline loops: CDR1 SGHRS, CDR2 YFSETQ. V lost 0 bases to trimming and J lost 5 bases, with 9 bases between them. The CDR3 is CASSLEGPNNEQFF. The DNA for the CDR3 is TGCGCCAGCAGCTTGGAGGGGCCCAACAATGAGCAGTTCTTC.

This clonotype was found many times. The chain has TRBV9 and TRBJ2-7; perhaps TRBD1 as D (5 bases). Trimming took 0 bases from V and 2 from J, leaving 9 bases between them. Germline CDR1 and CDR2: SGDLS and YYNGEE. The CDR3 spans 14 residues. CDR3 amino acids: CASSVDPGTYEQYF. CDR3 DNA: TGTGCCAGCAGCGTAGATCCAGGGACCTACGAGCAGTACTTC.

This clonotype was detected many times. The chain joins TRBV5-6 to TRBJ2-7; a weak D match, TRBD2 (6 bases). CDR3 length equals 14 residues. Germline values: CDR1 SGHDT, CDR2 YYEEEE. Trimming pared 1 base from V and 7 bases from J, leaving 15 bases between. The CDR3 nucleotides read TGTGCCAGCAGCTTGAGTCACGGGACTCGGGAGCAGTACTTC. The encoded protein is CASSLSHGTREQYF.

This chain joins TRBV24-1 and TRBJ1-5; a possible D gene is TRBD1 (6 bases). Trimming took off 7 bases at V and 2 bases at J, with 14 bases between the two ends. Germline CDR1 KGHDR, CDR2 SFDVKD. CDR3 length equals 15 residues. CDR3 protein: CATSPRGAGNQPQHF. The CDR3 DNA sequence: TGTGCCACCAGCCCCAGGGGCGCGGGCAATCAGCCCCAGCATTTT.

This clonotype appeared many times. V gene TRBV18 combines with J gene TRBJ2-1; D uncertain. The CDR3 loop spans 18 amino acids. V was pared by 1 base and J by 4 bases, with 20 bases between. Germline V gives CDR1 KGHSH, CDR2 LQKENI. The CDR3 coding sequence is TGTGCCAGCTCACCACGGATGGCAGGCCTCAGTGAGTACAATGAGCAGTTCTTC. Translated, it gives CASSPRMAGLSEYNEQFF.

This clonotype was seen many times. V and J are TRBV29-1 and TRBJ1-2, with 8 bases aligning to TRBD1. Trimming removed 4 bases from V and 6 bases from J; junction bases left unmatched: 7. This CDR3 is built from 13 residues. Germline CDR1 is SQVTM and CDR2 is ANQGSEA. In nucleotides, the CDR3 is TGCAGCGTTGGTACAGGGGGATGGGATGGCTACACCTTC. Amino acids: CSVGTGGWDGYTF. Full variable domain (outside the CDR3, taken from reference TRBV29-1 and TRBJ1-2): SAVISQKPSRDICQRGTSLTIQCQVDSQVTMMFWYRQQPGQSLTLIATANQGSEATYESGFVIDKFPISRPNLTFSTLTVSNMSPEDSSIYLCSVGTGGWDGYTFGSGTRLTVV.

This clonotype was counted many times. This rearrangement joins TRBV6-6 to TRBJ2-7; D may be TRBD1 or TRBD2 (5 bases each). The germline V and J ends were trimmed by 2 bases and 5 bases, with 13 bases remaining between them. Germline V gene sequence: CDR1 MNHNY, CDR2 SVGAGI (reference sequence). CDR3 length: 14 residues. The CDR3: CASSYTGDRHEQYF. The CDR3 coding sequence is TGTGCCAGCAGTTACACCGGGGACCGCCACGAGCAGTACTTC.

This clonotype appeared many times. The chain recombines TRBV7-2 with TRBJ2-7; 10 bases are a match to TRBD2. The CDR3 extends over 15 amino acids. Germline CDR1 SGHTA, CDR2 FQGNSA. With 5 bases clipped from V and 2 bases from J, the junction kept 6 bases outside the gene matches. CDR3 sequence: CASSPRLAGPYEQYF. In DNA form, the CDR3 reads TGTGCCAGCAGCCCGAGACTAGCGGGCCCCTACGAGCAGTACTTC.

The sample holds many counts of this clonotype. This chain joins TRBV11-2 and TRBJ2-1, with TRBD2 matching over 12 bases. After removal of 5 bases from V and 8 bases from J, the junction contained 16 bases not matched to a gene. Looked up from germline, CDR1 is SGHAT and CDR2 is FQNNGV. This CDR3 is 18 amino acids long. The CDR3 here is CASSPTPSGGGWVHEQFF. In DNA form, the CDR3 reads TGTGCCAGCAGCCCTACCCCTAGCGGGGGGGGCTGGGTCCATGAGCAGTTCTTC.

This clonotype occurred many times. V gene TRBV10-3 combines with J gene TRBJ2-2, with TRBD2 identical over 8 bases. Germline V gives CDR1 ENHRY, CDR2 SYGVKD. After removal of 8 bases from V and 0 bases from J, the junction contained 5 bases not matched to a gene. The CDR3 is 15 amino acids. CDR3 sequence (DNA): TGTGCCATCGGGACGGGGGGGCCGAACACCGGGGAGCTGTTTTTT. As protein: CAIGTGGPNTGELFF.

Many counts were recorded for this clonotype. This sequence joins TRBV12-3 or TRBV12-4 and TRBJ2-7; TRBD2 agrees at 13 bases. This CDR3 has 14 amino acids. Trimming cost V 5 bases and J 5 bases; bases outside gene matches: 3. In nucleotides, the CDR3 is TGTGCCAGCAGTACTAGCGGGGGGGCCCACGAGCAGTACTTC. As protein: CASSTSGGAHEQYF.

This clonotype has at least ten counts. V gene TRBV5-1 combines with J gene TRBJ1-6; no clear D gene. Deletions cut 0 bases from V and 10 bases from J, with 11 bases between. From germline, CDR1 is SGHRS and CDR2 YFSETQ. The CDR3 runs 14 residues. The CDR3 DNA follows: TGCGCCAGCAGCTTGGATCTAAGGGAGTCACCCCTCCACTTT. Translated: CASSLDLRESPLHF. Together with reference TRBV5-1 and TRBJ1-6, the CDR3 gives the full variable domain: KAGVTQTPRYLIKTRGQQVTLSCSPISGHRSVSWYQQTPGQGLQFLFEYFSETQRNKGNFPGRFSGRQFSNSRSEMNVSTLELGDSALYLCASSLDLRESPLHFGNGTRLTVT.

This clonotype was counted many times. The CDR3 DNA follows: TGCAGGGTTCTCAACGAGGGACAGGGTTTTGAAAAACTGTTTTTT. This sequence encodes CRVLNEGQGFEKLFF. The chain carries TRBV29-1 and TRBJ1-4, with 9 bases that match TRBD1. The CDR3 extends over 15 amino acids. Germline V lookup: CDR1 SQVTM, CDR2 ANQGSEA.

As to this clonotype: The missing conserved phenylalanine or tryptophan at the end of this CDR3 makes a read error likely. The chain couples TRBV5-1 to TRBJ2-7; 10 bases agree with TRBD2. Germline CDR1 is SGHRS and CDR2 is YFSETQ. This CDR3 has 15 amino acids. Trimming at V came to 0 bases and at J to 3 bases, leaving 3 bases not matched to a gene. CDR3 protein: CASSLGTSGVYEQYG. The CDR3, as DNA: TGCGCCAGCAGCTTGGGGACTAGCGGCGTCTACGAGCAGTACGGC.

V and J are TRBV7-2 and TRBJ2-2, with D possibly matching TRBD2 (5 bases). The germline V and J ends were trimmed by 2 bases and 6 bases, with 7 bases remaining between them. Germline CDR1 reads SGHTA; CDR2 reads FQGNSA. The CDR3 consists of 13 residues. DNA for the CDR3: TGTGCCAGCAGCTTAATGCGGGCCGGGGAGCTGTTTTTT. Its translation is CASSLMRAGELFF.

This clonotype came up many times. The chain carries TRBV20-1 and TRBJ2-3; weak D call: TRBD1 (6 bases). V was shortened by 6 bases and J by 4 bases, with 14 bases between the two germline ends. CDR3 length: 13 amino acids. Germline CDR1 DFQATT, CDR2 SNEGSKA (reference sequence). DNA for the CDR3: TGCAGTGCCAGGTCGCAGGGGCCAGATACGCAGTATTTT. Residues: CSARSQGPDTQYF.

Many counts were recorded for this clonotype. The V call is TRBV20-1, the J call TRBJ2-1, with D tentatively TRBD1 (6 bases). V dropped 6 bases and J dropped 2 bases, with 14 bases sitting between them. The CDR3 spans 14 residues. Germline CDR1 is DFQATT and CDR2 is SNEGSKA (reference sequence). The CDR3 region is CSAPGELAYNEQFF. The CDR3, as DNA: TGCAGTGCACCAGGGGAATTGGCCTACAATGAGCAGTTCTTC.